This TCR beta chain stems from a study of blood T cell repertoires in COVID-19 (dated by TCRdb to about 2020). A note on the overall study: Samples from collaborators originated in the United States, Italy and Spain and spanned both the acute and convalescent phases of COVID-19. The material from the prospective study consisted of cDNA or gDNA derived from T cells, B-cell-depleted T cells, or PBMCs. Deeply sampled blood TCRbeta repertoires from subjects exposed to, actively infected with, or recovered from COVID-19 were included in the dataset. The repertoires were made available in a free public database intended to serve as a resource for research on the immune response to SARS-CoV-2. The samples were drawn from two sources: the first 160 participants of the ongoing ImmuneRACE study, and 1,000 to 1,500 subjects contributed by 6 global collaborators. A de-identified subject ID, COVID-19 status, age in years and sex were almost always included in the sample metadata. Where HLA class I and class II types were available, the types were taken from metadata supplied by the sample provider, not from assay-based typing. The study at large found these results: How much clinical and demographic metadata was included differed by source and by participant, and the metadata was provided uncurated.

Collaborating institutions collected whole blood in K2EDTA tubes following their own protocols. Collaborator samples were shipped for TCRbeta analysis as frozen whole blood, isolated PBMCs, or DNA extracted from either sample type. TCRbeta CDR3 regions were amplified from genomic DNA by means of the immunoSEQ Assay, a bias-controlled multiplex PCR. The authors' pipeline ran thus. The number of nucleated cells in each sample was estimated from the amplification of reference gene primers within the assay. To quantify the absolute abundance of each unique TCRbeta CDR3 rearrangement, sequence reads were collapsed and filtered. Productive Simpson clonality was computed per sample as the square root of Simpson's diversity index over productive rearrangements. Held by TCRdb, this immuneACCESS table contains in-frame sequences only and omits some clones. Under half of the omission traces to an unresolved V gene where checked; the cause of the rest is unknown. V, J and clone size derive from that table, while D and trimming were established from the DNA sequence. The table for this sample lists some 140,000 clones; about four fifths of them were counted only once. 3% to 3.5% of the sample is in the top ten clones.

On this clone: Its antigen has not been determined. No much larger clonotype is one base removed from it; base qualities were not supplied.

The CDR3, cysteine through phenylalanine, is 16 amino acids long. Only CDR3 DNA remains: 48 bases, in frame from the first base. Via the germline V gene, CDR1 is SGHAT and CDR2 FQNNGV. At the junction V is shortened by 5 bases and J by 2 bases; bases outside the gene matches: 9. The chain employs TRBV11-2 and TRBJ2-5; 9 bases in the middle match TRBD2. What was sequenced was peripheral blood. This receptor was taken from a woman at least 80 years old with acute or convalescent COVID-19. The CDR3 protein is CASSLGTSTLQETQYF. The nucleotide sequence reads TGTGCCAGCAGCCTTGGGACTAGCACCCTGCAAGAGACCCAGTACTTC.